A selection of T cell receptor beta chains follows, all from one sample in a study of response to subunit inactivated influenza vaccine. MiXCR was run by TCRdb on the RT-PCR reads, yielding one entry per CDR3 protein. The data contain 500,000 or so distinct CDR3 sequences, 9.5% to 13% of them seen just once; the ten biggest clones take up more than 10%. The sample here was PBMCs from blood, taken about 40 days after vaccination. These receptors were taken from a man aged 50 or older who received an inactivated influenza vaccine. The CDR3 runs from the conserved cysteine through the conserved F or W. The D gene is left open where the match is weak. Rows may omit the clone size; those that give it use once, few, many or a size class.

v_call	j_call	d_call	clone_size	cdr3_nt	cdr3_aa
TRBV12-3/TRBV12-4	TRBJ2-5	TRBD1	.	TGTGCCAGCAGTTTAGGACAGGGAGTCCATGGGACCCAGTACTTC	CASSLGQGVHGTQYF
TRBV20-1	TRBJ2-1	.	many	TGCAGTGGCTTCCCGGGACGAGGCTCCAATGAGCAGTTCTTC	CSGFPGRGSNEQFF
TRBV4-1	TRBJ2-3	TRBD2	.	TGCGCCAGCAGCCAACCTAGCGGGGGTGGAGATACGCAGTATTTT	CASSQPSGGGDTQYF
TRBV11-3	TRBJ2-5	TRBD1	.	TGTGCCAGCAGCTTCACCGGGACAGGGGGCCAAGAGACCCAGTACTTC	CASSFTGTGGQETQYF
TRBV7-2	TRBJ2-2	.	.	TGTGCCAGCAGCCCCGACTATAACACCGGGGAGCTGTTTTTT	CASSPDYNTGELFF
TRBV6-1	TRBJ2-1	.	.	TGTGCCAGCAGTGACCGGGACCCGAAAGTGCGGCAGTTCTTC	CASSDRDPKVRQFF
TRBV5-1	TRBJ2-7	.	few	TGCGCCAGCAGCCGGGACACCAACTACGAGCAGTACTTC	CASSRDTNYEQYF
TRBV19	TRBJ2-1	TRBD2	.	TGTGCCAGTAGTCGGCGGGGCGGACTAGCGGCCTACAATGAGCAGTTCTTC	CASSRRGGLAAYNEQFF
TRBV20-1	TRBJ2-2	TRBD2	many	TGCAGTGCCGACCGTCTAAGCGGACTAGCGGGGACCGGGGAGCTGTTTTTT	CSADRLSGLAGTGELFF
TRBV5-1	TRBJ2-5	.	few	TGCGCCAGCAGCTTGGGGGCAGCGGTCCAAGAGACCCAGTACTTC	CASSLGAAVQETQYF
TRBV28	TRBJ2-3	TRBD2	many	TGTGCCAGCAGTTCCCCCCCGCCTAGCGGGGGAAGAGGTACGCAGTATTTT	CASSSPPPSGGRGTQYF
TRBV6-2/TRBV6-3	TRBJ2-6	.	few	TGTGCCAGCAGACAGACTAGGACAAGCTCTGGGGCCAACGTCCTGACTTTC	CASRQTRTSSGANVLTF
TRBV29-1	TRBJ2-7	.	.	TGCAGCGTTGCACTTAACAGGGCCTACGAGCAGTACTTC	CSVALNRAYEQYF
TRBV20-1	TRBJ1-1	.	many	TGCAGTGCTACGAGACAGATTGAAGCTTTCTTT	CSATRQIEAFF
TRBV6-1	TRBJ1-1	.	many	TGTGCTACCCAAAGGGAAACGGGGGGCACTGAAGCTTTCTTT	CATQRETGGTEAFF
TRBV7-9	TRBJ1-1	TRBD1	.	TGTGCCAGCAGCCTGCCCAGGGGGCGCGGGACTGAAGCTTTCTTT	CASSLPRGRGTEAFF
TRBV7-9	TRBJ2-3	.	few	TGTGCCAGCACCATAACAGATACGCAGTATTTT	CASTITDTQYF
TRBV3-1	TRBJ2-2	.	.	TGTGCCTCACGGGCCGTTCGGGGGAGGGGGAAGAACACCGGGGAGCTGTTTTTT	CASRAVRGRGKNTGELFF
TRBV29-1	TRBJ2-2	.	.	TGCAGCGTTGAGGGGGAGTCCGGGGAGCTGTTTTTT	CSVEGESGELFF
TRBV12-3/TRBV12-4	TRBJ1-1	.	many	TGTGCCAGCAGTTTAGGCTCCTTGAACACTGAAGCTTTCTTT	CASSLGSLNTEAFF
TRBV7-2	TRBJ1-6	.	.	TGTGCCAGCAGCCCCCTACGAGGGAATTCACCCCTCCACTTT	CASSPLRGNSPLHF
TRBV5-6	TRBJ2-2	TRBD1	.	TGTGCCAGCAGCCGGGACAGGGGGCTAGGCACCGGGGAGCTGTTTTTT	CASSRDRGLGTGELFF
TRBV3-1	TRBJ2-1	.	.	TGTGCCAGCAGCCAAGGTTACGGGAATGAGCAGTTCTTC	CASSQGYGNEQFF
TRBV10-3	TRBJ2-5	.	few	TGTGCCAGCGGCGCGCGGCAAGAGACCCAGTACTTC	CASGARQETQYF
TRBV5-1	TRBJ2-5	TRBD1	few	TGCGCCAGCAGCTTATATCCGGGACAGGGGGAGACCCAGTACTTC	CASSLYPGQGETQYF
TRBV24-1	TRBJ2-5	.	.	TGTGCCACCGCGAGAGCTGGGCGGTCTCAAGAGACCCAGTACTTC	CATARAGRSQETQYF
TRBV4-1	TRBJ2-7	.	.	TGCGCCAGCAGCCAAGTAGAAGGGACCTCCTACGAGCAGTACTTC	CASSQVEGTSYEQYF
TRBV25-1	TRBJ2-5	TRBD2	few	TGTGCCAGCATGACTAGCGGGGGGGGAGAGACCCAGTACTTC	CASMTSGGGETQYF
TRBV5-1	TRBJ2-5	.	.	TGCGCCAGCAGCTTGTTTACACGCCAAGAGACCCAGTACTTC	CASSLFTRQETQYF
TRBV20-1	TRBJ2-7	.	many	TGCAGTGCTAGCGGGGCGATGGGGACGATCTCCTACGAGCAGTACTTC	CSASGAMGTISYEQYF
TRBV4-3	TRBJ2-2	.	.	TGCGCCAGCAGCCAAGATAAACTGAACACCGGGGAGCTGTTTTTT	CASSQDKLNTGELFF
TRBV5-4	TRBJ2-3	TRBD1	.	TGTGCCAGCAGCTCTGGGGACAGGGGGCATGGAGATACGCAGTATTTT	CASSSGDRGHGDTQYF
TRBV5-1	TRBJ1-5	.	.	TGCGCCAGCAGCTTGGGAGGGTTGGGCAATCAGCCCCAGCATTTT	CASSLGGLGNQPQHF
TRBV20-1	TRBJ2-5	.	few	TGCAGTGCACCTAGGGCCGGGTACCAAGAGACCCAGTACTTC	CSAPRAGYQETQYF
TRBV29-1	TRBJ1-6	TRBD1	.	TGCAGCGCCCGGACAGGGGATGTCTCACCCCTCCACTTT	CSARTGDVSPLHF
TRBV5-1	TRBJ2-3	TRBD2	few	TGCGCCAGCAGCTTGGAAGGCCTAGCGGGCTCATATACGCAGTATTTT	CASSLEGLAGSYTQYF
TRBV5-6	TRBJ2-7	.	.	TGTGCCAGCAGATCATTAGGACAAAACGACGAGCAGTACTTC	CASRSLGQNDEQYF
TRBV20-1	TRBJ2-7	.	few	TGCAGTGCTAGAGGCCCAGAGAGGAACGAGCAGTACTTC	CSARGPERNEQYF
TRBV4-3	TRBJ1-2	.	few	TGCGCCAGCAGCCAAGAAGATATGTTTCCGCCCCAGGGGGGCTACACCTTC	CASSQEDMFPPQGGYTF
TRBV6-2/TRBV6-3	TRBJ1-2	TRBD1	few	TGTGCCAGCAGGACAGGGGGAGGCTACACCTTC	CASRTGGGYTF
TRBV7-9	TRBJ2-5	TRBD2	.	TGTGCCAGCAGGGGACTAGCGGGGGTCCAAGAGACCCAGTACTTC	CASRGLAGVQETQYF
TRBV10-3	TRBJ2-2	.	few	TGTGCCACCCACAAGGAGGCCGGGGAGCTGTTTTTT	CATHKEAGELFF
TRBV7-2	TRBJ2-3	TRBD2	few	TGTGCCAGCAGCTTAATTGCTAGCGGGAGCCCTGGGACAGATACGCAGTATTTT	CASSLIASGSPGTDTQYF
TRBV6-1	TRBJ2-2	TRBD1	once	TGTGCCAGCAGACCCGGGACAGGGAAGGTGAACACCGGGGAGCTGTTTTTT	CASRPGTGKVNTGELFF
TRBV5-1	TRBJ1-3	.	many	TGCGCCAGCAGCTTGGGCGGAGGGGACGGAAACACCATATATTTT	CASSLGGGDGNTIYF
TRBV7-2	TRBJ2-5	TRBD2	.	TGTGCCAGCAGCCCACGGGAGCGGGGGGCTGAGACCCAGTACTTC	CASSPRERGAETQYF
TRBV4-2	TRBJ1-4	.	few	TGTGCCAGCAGCCTTGGACAGTACACTAATGAAAAACTGTTTTTT	CASSLGQYTNEKLFF
TRBV7-2	TRBJ2-3	.	many	TGTGCCAGCAGCCCCGGCGAGGGAATGGGTACGCAGTATTTT	CASSPGEGMGTQYF
TRBV12-3/TRBV12-4	TRBJ1-3	.	many	TGTGCCAGCAGTTTATCGTGGACAACTGGAAACACCATATATTTT	CASSLSWTTGNTIYF
TRBV3-1	TRBJ2-7	TRBD2	.	TGTGCCAGCAGCCCCCGACTAGCGGGAGGCCCTTCCTACGAGCAGTACTTC	CASSPRLAGGPSYEQYF